One and the same sample provided the 11 T cell receptor beta chains below, sequenced in a study of blood T cell repertoires in COVID-19. Measured with immunoSEQ multiplex PCR; TCRdb has only the in-frame clones, and not every one. The table shows under 350,000 clones, with around 90% occurring only once. Sequenced: PBMCs or T cells enriched from blood (not recorded which). The receptors here all came from a woman between 40 and 50 years old who had recovered from COVID-19.

The V call is TRBV6-5, the J call TRBJ1-4; 9 bases fit TRBD1. V lost 7 bases and J lost 12; bases outside the gene matches: 15. This CDR3 has 15 residues. Looked up from germline, CDR1 is MNHEY and CDR2 is SVGAGI. The CDR3 is CASKPTGTGSHELFF. The CDR3 nucleotides are TGTGCCAGCAAACCAACCGGGACAGGGTCCCACGAACTGTTTTTT.

V usage is TRBV3-1 (or the pseudogene TRBV3-2) and J usage is TRBJ2-7, with 8 bases that match TRBD2. The CDR3 is made up of 18 amino acids. Trimming removed 4 bases from V and 5 bases from J; junction bases left unmatched: 19. Germline V gene lookup returns CDR1 LGHDT and CDR2 YNNKEL (reference sequence). CDR3 bases: TGTGCCAGCAGCCCCCGTTGGGGCGGGGGGCAAGTACTCGACGAGCAGTACTTC. Its protein is CASSPRWGGGQVLDEQYF.

CDR3 DNA sequence: TGTGCCAGCAGTTCTACGGCGGGGCAGGGGGCCAACGTCCTGACTTTC. This sequence encodes CASSSTAGQGANVLTF. The rearrangement uses TRBV27 and TRBJ2-6, with D maybe TRBD2 (6 bases). CDR1 and CDR2 (germline): MNHEY, SMNVEV (reference sequence). V was shortened by 4 bases and J by 4 bases, with 14 bases between the two germline ends. CDR3 length: 16 residues.

The V gene is TRBV30, the J gene TRBJ2-7; 7 nucleotides agree with TRBD1. The CDR3 extends over 14 amino acids. Losses at the gene ends were 5 bases for V and 1 base for J; bases not matched to a gene: 8. Germline V CDR1 and CDR2: GTSNPN, SVGIG (reference sequence). The CDR3 DNA sequence: TGTGCCTGGGGTCGACAGGGTTTTTCCTACGAGCAGTACTTC. It codes for CAWGRQGFSYEQYF.

Here the CDR3 DNA reads TGTGCCAGCAGGGGACAGGGGGGAACTGAAGCTTTCTTT. Amino acids: CASRGQGGTEAFF. The genes are TRBV12-3 or TRBV12-4 and TRBJ1-1; the match to TRBD1 covers 11 bases. V was pared by 6 bases and J by 5 bases, with 2 bases of the junction left unmatched. This CDR3 comprises 13 residues.

This sequence joins TRBV3-1 (or the pseudogene TRBV3-2) and TRBJ1-1, with a weak D call TRBD1 (6 bases). From germline, CDR1 is LGHDT and CDR2 YNNKEL (reference sequence). CDR3 length: 13 residues. V lost 2 bases, J lost 4 bases, and 8 bases lay in between. The CDR3 DNA reads TGTGCCAGCAGCCAACAGGGGACCACTGAAGCTTTCTTT. This sequence encodes CASSQQGTTEAFF.

This chain connects TRBV7-8 to TRBJ2-1, with TRBD1 identical over 11 bases. Germline loops: CDR1 SGHVS, CDR2 FQNEAQ. This CDR3 spans 13 amino acids. With 5 bases clipped from V and 14 bases from J, the junction kept 8 bases outside the gene matches. The DNA of the CDR3 is TGTGCCAGCAGCAAGGTCCGGGACAGGGGGAAGTTCTTC. Translated: CASSKVRDRGKFF.

The CDR3 sequence is CASRTGGDGNTIYF. The CDR3, as DNA: TGTGCCAGCAGGACAGGGGGCGATGGAAACACCATATATTTT. The rearrangement uses TRBV6-5 and TRBJ1-3, with TRBD1 matching over 10 bases. Losses at the gene ends were 6 bases for V and 3 bases for J; bases not matched to a gene: 2. Germline V lookup: CDR1 MNHEY, CDR2 SVGAGI. The CDR3 is 14 amino acids.

V usage is TRBV6-2 or TRBV6-3 and J usage is TRBJ1-5; TRBD1 matches at 10 bases. The CDR3 loop spans 19 amino acids. The V gene end was trimmed by 6 bases and the J gene end by 6 bases; junction bases not matched to a gene: 20. The germline V gene has CDR1 MNHEY and CDR2 SVGEGT. The CDR3 here is CASSPSGDRGLKWGQPQHF. The CDR3 DNA reads TGTGCCAGCAGCCCTTCCGGCGACAGGGGGCTCAAATGGGGTCAGCCCCAGCATTTT.

This clone was found once. The gene calls are TRBV2 and TRBJ2-3; possible D gene TRBD1, 5 bases. Trimming removed 6 bases from V and 0 bases from J, with 13 bases in between. CDR1 is SNHLY, CDR2 FYNNEI, per germline. CDR3 length: 15 residues. CDR3 bases: TGTGCCAGCAGATGGGGCGGCCCTAGCACAGATACGCAGTATTTT. Its translation is CASRWGGPSTDTQYF.

V is TRBV27 and J is TRBJ2-7; no firm D call. Looked up from germline, CDR1 is MNHEY and CDR2 is SMNVEV (reference sequence). This CDR3 is built from 12 residues. Between the trimmed V and J ends, which lost 5 bases and 6 bases, there was a span of 11 bases. This CDR3 is CASSPDSSEQYF. CDR3 nucleotides: TGTGCCAGCAGTCCTGACTCTAGCGAGCAGTACTTC.